This T cell receptor beta chain emerged from a study of blood T cell repertoires in COVID-19. Study overall: Donors in the United States, Italy and Spain gave samples during acute or convalescent COVID-19. PBMCs, B-cell-depleted T cells, or T cells provided the cDNA or gDNA that made up the material.

Seattle participants joined during active infection and were tracked over time. The germline CDR1 and CDR2 sequences are KGHSH and LQKENI. V dropped 3 bases and J dropped 2 bases, with 23 bases sitting between them. CDR3 length: 18 residues. In the original processing: Reference gene primer amplification yielded estimated nucleated cell counts. Here immunoSEQ multiplex PCR was the method, and the copy in TCRdb shows in-frame clones only, minus some. That table is the source of V, J and clone size, and D and trimming were worked out from the DNA. The sample gives roughly 150,000 clones, approximately 93% of which show up once; around 2% is in the top ten.

The J gene is TRBJ2-7, the V gene TRBV18, with D perhaps TRBD1 (6 bases). The TCR originated in an older woman with COVID-19, enrolled during active disease. The sample was peripheral blood. Here the CDR3 DNA reads TGTGCCAGCTCACCCGCCTTGGGAGACAGGATTTTCGCCTACGAGCAGTACTTC. Its protein is CASSPALGDRIFAYEQYF.